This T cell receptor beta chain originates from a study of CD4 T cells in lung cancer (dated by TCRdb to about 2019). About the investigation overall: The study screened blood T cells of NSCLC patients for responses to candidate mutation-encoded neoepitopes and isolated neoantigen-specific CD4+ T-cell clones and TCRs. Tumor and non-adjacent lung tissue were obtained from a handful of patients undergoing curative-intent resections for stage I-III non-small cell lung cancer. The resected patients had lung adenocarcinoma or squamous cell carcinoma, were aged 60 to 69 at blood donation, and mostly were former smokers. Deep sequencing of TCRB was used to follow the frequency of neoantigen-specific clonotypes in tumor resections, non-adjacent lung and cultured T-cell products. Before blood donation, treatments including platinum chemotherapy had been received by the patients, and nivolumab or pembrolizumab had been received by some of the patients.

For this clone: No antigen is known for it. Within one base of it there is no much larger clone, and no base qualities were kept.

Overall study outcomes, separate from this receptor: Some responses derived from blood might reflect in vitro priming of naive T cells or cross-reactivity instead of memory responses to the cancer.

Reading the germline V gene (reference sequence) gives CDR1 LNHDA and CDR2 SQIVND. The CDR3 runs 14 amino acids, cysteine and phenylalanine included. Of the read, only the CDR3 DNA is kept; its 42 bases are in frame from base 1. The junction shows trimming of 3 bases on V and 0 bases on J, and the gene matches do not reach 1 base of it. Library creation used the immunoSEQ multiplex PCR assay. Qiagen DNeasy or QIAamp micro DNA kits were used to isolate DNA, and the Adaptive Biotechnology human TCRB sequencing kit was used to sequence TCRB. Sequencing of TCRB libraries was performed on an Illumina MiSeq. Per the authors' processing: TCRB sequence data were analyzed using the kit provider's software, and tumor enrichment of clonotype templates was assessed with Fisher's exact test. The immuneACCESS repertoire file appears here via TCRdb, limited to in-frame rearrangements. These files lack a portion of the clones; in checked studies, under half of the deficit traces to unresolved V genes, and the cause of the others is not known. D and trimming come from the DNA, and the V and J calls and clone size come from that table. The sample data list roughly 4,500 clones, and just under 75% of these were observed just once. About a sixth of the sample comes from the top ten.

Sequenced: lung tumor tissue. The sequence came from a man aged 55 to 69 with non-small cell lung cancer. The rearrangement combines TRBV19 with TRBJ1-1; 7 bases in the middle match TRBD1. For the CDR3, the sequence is CASSIGTVNTEAFF. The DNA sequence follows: TGTGCCAGTAGTATTGGGACAGTGAACACTGAAGCTTTCTTT.